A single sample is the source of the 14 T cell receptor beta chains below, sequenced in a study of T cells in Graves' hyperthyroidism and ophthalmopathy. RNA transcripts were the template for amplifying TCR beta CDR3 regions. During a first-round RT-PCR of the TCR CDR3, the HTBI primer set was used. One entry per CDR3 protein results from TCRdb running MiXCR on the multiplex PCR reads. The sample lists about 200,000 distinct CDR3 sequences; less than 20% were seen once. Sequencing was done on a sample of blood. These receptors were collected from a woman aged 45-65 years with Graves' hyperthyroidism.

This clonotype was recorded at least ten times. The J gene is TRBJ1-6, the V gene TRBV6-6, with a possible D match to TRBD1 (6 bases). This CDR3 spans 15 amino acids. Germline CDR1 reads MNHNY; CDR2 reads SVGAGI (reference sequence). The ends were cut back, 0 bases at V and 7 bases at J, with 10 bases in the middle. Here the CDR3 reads CASSYSGRGNSPLHF. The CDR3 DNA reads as TGTGCCAGCAGTTACTCTGGCAGGGGCAATTCACCCCTCCACTTT.

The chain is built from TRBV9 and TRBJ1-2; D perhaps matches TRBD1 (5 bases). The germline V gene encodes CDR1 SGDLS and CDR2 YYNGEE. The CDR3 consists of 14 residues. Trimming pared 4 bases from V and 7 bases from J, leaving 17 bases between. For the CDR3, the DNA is TGTGCCAGCAGCCCGGATCCGGGGGGAGGTGGCTACACCTTC. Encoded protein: CASSPDPGGGGYTF.

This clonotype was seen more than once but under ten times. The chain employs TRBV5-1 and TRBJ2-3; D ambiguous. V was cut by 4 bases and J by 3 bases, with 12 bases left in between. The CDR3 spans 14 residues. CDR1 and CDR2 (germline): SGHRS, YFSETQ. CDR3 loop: CASSPGFATDTQYF. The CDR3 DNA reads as TGCGCCAGCAGCCCAGGATTTGCAACAGATACGCAGTATTTT.

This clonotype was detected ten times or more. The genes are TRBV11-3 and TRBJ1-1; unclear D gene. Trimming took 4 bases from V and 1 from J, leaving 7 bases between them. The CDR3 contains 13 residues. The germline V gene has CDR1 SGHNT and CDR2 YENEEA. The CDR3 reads CASSSDGNTEAFF. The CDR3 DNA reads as TGTGCCAGCAGCTCTGACGGGAACACTGAAGCTTTCTTT.

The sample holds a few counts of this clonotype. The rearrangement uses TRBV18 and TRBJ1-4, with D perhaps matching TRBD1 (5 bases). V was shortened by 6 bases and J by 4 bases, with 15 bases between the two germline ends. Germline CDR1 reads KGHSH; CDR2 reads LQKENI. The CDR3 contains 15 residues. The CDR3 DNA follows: TGTGCCAGCTCCCGGGGCAGAGCTGATAATGAAAAACTGTTTTTT. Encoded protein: CASSRGRADNEKLFF. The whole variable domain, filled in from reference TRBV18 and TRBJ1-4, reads NAGVMQNPRHLVRRRGQEARLRCSPMKGHSHVYWYRQLPEEGLKFMVYLQKENIIDESGMPKERFSAEFPKEGPSILRIQQVVRGDSAAYFCASSRGRADNEKLFFGSGTQLSVL.

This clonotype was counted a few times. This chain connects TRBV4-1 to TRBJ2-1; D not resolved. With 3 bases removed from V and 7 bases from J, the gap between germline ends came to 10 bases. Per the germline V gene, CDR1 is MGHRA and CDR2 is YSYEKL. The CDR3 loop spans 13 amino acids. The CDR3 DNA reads TGCGCCAGCAGCCAGGACCCGAGGAATGAGCAGTTCTTC. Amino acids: CASSQDPRNEQFF.

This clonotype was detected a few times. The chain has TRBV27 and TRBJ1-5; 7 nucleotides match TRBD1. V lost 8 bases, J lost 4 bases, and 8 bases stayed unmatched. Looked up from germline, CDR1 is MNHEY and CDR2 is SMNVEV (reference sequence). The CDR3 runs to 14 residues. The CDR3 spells CASGDSLWNQPQHF. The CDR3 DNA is TGTGCCAGCGGGGACAGCCTCTGGAATCAGCCCCAGCATTTT.

In DNA, the CDR3 is TGTGCCAGCAGTTTGAGGGTAGGACAAATAGCATTGTTCTTC. Its protein is CASSLRVGQIALFF. The chain has TRBV12-3 or TRBV12-4 and TRBJ2-1; either TRBD1 or TRBD2 may supply D (5 bases each). The CDR3 covers 14 residues. V was shortened by 3 bases and J by 15 bases, with 21 bases between the two germline ends.

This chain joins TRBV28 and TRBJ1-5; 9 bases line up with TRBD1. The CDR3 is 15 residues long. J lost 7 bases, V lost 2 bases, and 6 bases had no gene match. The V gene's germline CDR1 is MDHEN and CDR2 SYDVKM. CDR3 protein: CASSLGDRAFQPQHF. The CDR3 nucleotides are TGTGCCAGCAGTTTAGGGGACAGGGCATTCCAGCCCCAGCATTTT.

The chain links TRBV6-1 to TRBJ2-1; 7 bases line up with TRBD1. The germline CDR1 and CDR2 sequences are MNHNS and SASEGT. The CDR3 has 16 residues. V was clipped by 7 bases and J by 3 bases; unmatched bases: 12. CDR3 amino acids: CASTRLHRGNYNEQFF. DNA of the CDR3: TGTGCCAGCACCCGACTCCACAGGGGAAACTACAATGAGCAGTTCTTC.

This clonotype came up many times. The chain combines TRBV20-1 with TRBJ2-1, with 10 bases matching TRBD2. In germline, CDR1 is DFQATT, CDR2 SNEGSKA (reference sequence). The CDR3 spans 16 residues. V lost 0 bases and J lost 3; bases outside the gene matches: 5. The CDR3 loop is CSARDPSGSFYNEQFF. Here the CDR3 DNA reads TGCAGTGCTAGAGACCCTAGCGGGAGCTTCTACAATGAGCAGTTCTTC.

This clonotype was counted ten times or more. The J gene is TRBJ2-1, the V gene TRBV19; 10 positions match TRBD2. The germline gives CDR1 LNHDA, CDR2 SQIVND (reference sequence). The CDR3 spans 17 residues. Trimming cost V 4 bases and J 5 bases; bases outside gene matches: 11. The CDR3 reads CASSNPFLAGVHNEQFF. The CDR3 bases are TGTGCCAGTAGTAATCCATTCCTAGCGGGAGTTCACAATGAGCAGTTCTTC.

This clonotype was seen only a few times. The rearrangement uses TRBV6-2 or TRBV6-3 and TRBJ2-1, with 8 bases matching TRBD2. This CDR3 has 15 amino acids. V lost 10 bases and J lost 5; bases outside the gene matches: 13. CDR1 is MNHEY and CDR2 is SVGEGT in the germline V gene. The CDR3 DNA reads TGTGCCACCAGACTAGCGCAACTTCATGACAATGAGCAGTTCTTC. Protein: CATRLAQLHDNEQFF.

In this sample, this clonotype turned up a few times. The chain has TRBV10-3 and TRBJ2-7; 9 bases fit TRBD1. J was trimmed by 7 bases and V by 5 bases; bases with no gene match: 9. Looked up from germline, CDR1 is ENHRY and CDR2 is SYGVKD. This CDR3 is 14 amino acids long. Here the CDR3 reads CAISLSGTGTEQYF. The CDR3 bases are TGTGCCATCAGTCTATCCGGGACAGGGACGGAGCAGTACTTC.